The 23 T cell receptor beta chains reported below all come from one sample, sequenced in a study of cytomegalovirus exposure and HLA in healthy donors. This PCR relied on a set of 60 Vbeta primers and 13 Jbeta primers. The data were produced by immunoSEQ multiplex PCR, yet TCRdb's version contains in-frame clones alone and is incomplete. The sample has about 200,000 clones; roughly 80% are singletons. The sequenced material came from PBMCs. These TCRs come from a male donor in good health and CMV-seronegative.

The CDR3 region is CASSSLTGELFF. Written as DNA, the CDR3 is TGTGCCAGCAGTTCTCTAACCGGGGAGCTGTTTTTT. The chain joins TRBV7-3 to TRBJ2-2; D remains ambiguous. This CDR3 comprises 12 residues. Per the germline V gene, CDR1 is SGHTA and CDR2 is FQGTGA. V dropped 6 bases and J dropped 5 bases, with 7 bases sitting between them. The full variable domain, rest sourced from reference TRBV7-3 and TRBJ2-2, is GAGVSQTPSNKVTEKGKYVELRCDPISGHTALYWYRQSLGQGPEFLIYFQGTGAADDSGLPNDRFFAVRPEGSVSTLKIQRTERGDSAVYLCASSSLTGELFFGEGSRLTVL.

The chain is built from TRBV28 and TRBJ2-3, with a weak D call TRBD1 (6 bases). The V end was cut by 5 bases, the J end by 1 base, with 13 bases between. Germline V gene data show CDR1 as MDHEN and CDR2 as SYDVKM. The CDR3 spans 15 residues. The CDR3 DNA reads TGTGCCAGCAGTCCAGGGGTGCAGGGCACAGATACGCAGTATTTT. Its protein product is CASSPGVQGTDTQYF.

The chain employs TRBV6-5 and TRBJ2-5; D perhaps matches TRBD1 (5 bases). CDR3 length equals 16 residues. The V gene's germline CDR1 is MNHEY and CDR2 SVGAGI. V shed 4 bases and J shed 1 base, with 16 bases lying between them. CDR3 coding DNA: TGTGCCAGCAGTTTTACCCTTGACAGTCCCCAAGAGACCCAGTACTTC. Protein sequence: CASSFTLDSPQETQYF.

This chain uses TRBV9 with TRBJ1-5; 9 bases map to TRBD1. Looked up from germline, CDR1 is SGDLS and CDR2 is YYNGEE. Trimming at V came to 4 bases and at J to 6 bases, leaving 8 bases not matched to a gene. The CDR3 is 15 residues long. In DNA, the CDR3 is TGTGCCAGCAGCTCTACGGGGACAGGGAGTCAGCCCCAGCATTTT. As protein: CASSSTGTGSQPQHF. The whole variable domain, filled in from reference TRBV9 and TRBJ1-5, reads DSGVTQTPKHLITATGQRVTLRCSPRSGDLSVYWYQQSLDQGLQFLIQYYNGEERAKGNILERFSAQQFPDLHSELNLSSLELGDSALYFCASSSTGTGSQPQHFGDGTRLSIL.

This rearrangement joins TRBV7-3 to TRBJ1-1, with D uncertain. Germline values: CDR1 SGHTA, CDR2 FQGTGA. The CDR3 is 14 amino acids. The V and J ends lost 6 bases and 1 base respectively, with 12 bases between them. In nucleotides, the CDR3 is TGTGCCAGCAGTCGTACTGGCGGGAACACTGAAGCTTTCTTT. Residues: CASSRTGGNTEAFF.

This clone has just a few counts. The gene calls are TRBV27 and TRBJ1-1, with D unresolved. The CDR3 is 13 residues long. V was clipped by 5 bases and J by 4 bases, with 11 bases between them. Per germline, CDR1 MNHEY and CDR2 SMNVEV (reference sequence). The CDR3 region is CASSVRGGTEAFF. CDR3 sequence (DNA): TGTGCCAGCAGTGTTCGGGGAGGCACTGAAGCTTTCTTT.

The chain carries TRBV6-5 and TRBJ1-2; TRBD1 might be the D (5 bases). CDR1 and CDR2 (germline): MNHEY, SVGAGI. V dropped 6 bases and J dropped 0 bases, with 8 bases sitting between them. The CDR3 extends over 13 amino acids. CDR3 bases: TGTGCCAGCAGGACAGAAGCTAACTATGGCTACACCTTC. It specifies CASRTEANYGYTF.

The chain uses TRBV9 and TRBJ2-1; D is perhaps TRBD2 (6 bases). CDR1 SGDLS and CDR2 YYNGEE come from the germline V gene. CDR3 length: 16 amino acids. With 0 bases removed from V and 0 bases from J, the gap between germline ends came to 10 bases. CDR3 in DNA: TGTGCCAGCAGCGTAGCGCGGGGACGCTCCTACAATGAGCAGTTCTTC. Translation gives CASSVARGRSYNEQFF.

This chain uses TRBV5-4 with TRBJ2-1, with 8 bases fitting TRBD1. The ends lost 4 bases at V and 7 bases at J; junction bases unmatched: 1. From germline, CDR1 is SGHNT and CDR2 YYREEE (reference sequence). CDR3 size: 12 residues. CDR3 in DNA: TGTGCCAGCAGCGGGACAGGTAATGAGCAGTTCTTC. Residues: CASSGTGNEQFF.

This clone was recorded only once. The V gene is TRBV7-9, the J gene TRBJ2-5; TRBD2 agrees at 8 bases. Germline V gene data show CDR1 as SEHNR and CDR2 as FQNEAQ (reference sequence). The length of the CDR3 is 17 residues. Unmatched junction bases numbered 16, after V lost 5 bases and J lost 5 bases. CDR3 sequence: CASSRSSGLPVFETQYF. CDR3 sequence (DNA): TGTGCCAGCAGCAGATCTAGCGGGTTACCTGTTTTTGAGACCCAGTACTTC.

This chain links TRBV6-1 with TRBJ1-5, with D hard to call. Trimming took 5 bases from V and 6 from J, leaving 11 bases between them. The CDR3 spans 13 residues. CDR1 is MNHNS, CDR2 SASEGT, per germline. CDR3 nucleotide sequence: TGTGCCAGCAGTCTTACCGGTGGTCAGCCCCAGCATTTT. Its protein product is CASSLTGGQPQHF.

This chain uses TRBV7-4 with TRBJ2-5, with D possibly TRBD2 on 5 matching bases. The J call is in doubt because the DNA end fits TRBJ2-7 better. This CDR3 is 11 amino acids long. Germline CDR1 SGHVT, CDR2 SQSDAQ. The CDR3 loop is CASRADYEQYF. In DNA, the CDR3 is TGTGCCAGCAGAGCGGACTACGAGCAGTACTTC.

CDR3 nucleotides: TGTGCCAGCAGGACTAGCGGGACAGGCGAGCAGTACTTC. Translated, it gives CASRTSGTGEQYF. This chain links TRBV7-8 with TRBJ2-7; 11 bases match TRBD2. CDR1 and CDR2 (germline): SGHVS, FQNEAQ. The CDR3 extends over 13 amino acids. Unmatched junction bases numbered 4, after V lost 6 bases and J lost 6 bases.

The chain recombines TRBV9 with TRBJ2-7, with 12 bases fitting TRBD2. Germline V gene sequence: CDR1 SGDLS, CDR2 YYNGEE. The CDR3 sequence is 15 residues long. V shed 3 bases and J 1 base; nucleotides not matched to a gene: 2. Here the CDR3 reads CASSDGLAGSYEQYF. The CDR3 DNA is TGTGCCAGCAGCGACGGACTAGCGGGGTCCTACGAGCAGTACTTC.

The V gene is TRBV29-1, the J gene TRBJ2-7, with 10 bases aligning to TRBD1. The germline gives CDR1 SQVTM, CDR2 ANQGSEA. This CDR3 is built from 12 residues. After removal of 7 bases from V and 3 bases from J, the junction contained 3 bases not matched to a gene. CDR3 sequence reads: CSAGTGDYEQYF. CDR3 DNA: TGCAGCGCCGGGACAGGGGACTACGAGCAGTACTTC.

V is TRBV28 and J is TRBJ2-3; D not resolved. Germline CDR1 and CDR2: MDHEN and SYDVKM. Trimming pared 10 bases from V and 2 bases from J, leaving 16 bases between. This CDR3 contains 14 residues. Written as DNA, the CDR3 is TGTGCCACCCTCGGGTGGCGGTTCACAGATACGCAGTATTTT. It codes for CATLGWRFTDTQYF.

The rearrangement uses TRBV5-1 and TRBJ1-1; 7 bases map to TRBD1. This CDR3 is built from 16 residues. V lost 0 bases, J lost 6 bases, and 11 bases stayed unmatched. CDR1 SGHRS and CDR2 YFSETQ come from the germline V gene. CDR3 sequence: CASSLGGTVERPEAFF. In nucleotides, the CDR3 is TGCGCCAGCAGCTTGGGGGGGACAGTCGAAAGGCCTGAAGCTTTCTTT.

The CDR3 DNA sequence: TGTGCCAGCAGTGCAAGGATAACAGATGGCTACACCTTC. Translation gives CASSARITDGYTF. The chain joins TRBV6-1 to TRBJ1-2; D not resolved. Trimming left V 4 bases short and J 6 bases short, with 12 bases between. CDR3 length: 13 residues. Germline V gene data show CDR1 as MNHNS and CDR2 as SASEGT.

The chain employs TRBV5-1 and TRBJ2-3; TRBD1 matches 7 bases. The V segment lost 0 bases and the J segment 2 bases; nucleotides outside the gene matches: 6. The CDR3 sequence is 16 residues long. The germline gives CDR1 SGHRS, CDR2 YFSETQ. The CDR3 DNA is TGCGCCAGCAGCTTGGCAGGGGGACGCGTCACAGATACGCAGTATTTT. Translating gives CASSLAGGRVTDTQYF.

The rearrangement uses TRBV5-1 and TRBJ1-2, with D possibly TRBD1 on 6 matching bases. From germline, CDR1 is SGHRS and CDR2 YFSETQ. The CDR3 contains 15 residues. Trimming stripped 5 bases from V and 3 bases from J, with 17 bases between. The CDR3: CASSAGGGADYGYTF. The CDR3 bases are TGCGCCAGCAGTGCCGGGGGGGGCGCCGACTATGGCTACACCTTC.

The rearrangement joins TRBV5-1 to TRBJ2-1; TRBD2 matches at 7 bases. The CDR3 is 15 residues long. The junction had 9 bases not matched to a gene; V was cut back by 3 bases and J by 6 bases. Per germline, CDR1 SGHRS and CDR2 YFSETQ. CDR3 amino acids: CASSSSGRGINEQFF. The CDR3 DNA follows: TGCGCCAGCAGCTCGTCAGGGAGGGGTATCAATGAGCAGTTCTTC.

This clone was seen a handful of times. The chain links TRBV4-2 to TRBJ1-2; no definite D call. Trimming left V 0 bases short and J 3 bases short, with 11 bases between. The CDR3 has 15 residues. Germline V lookup: CDR1 LGHNA, CDR2 YNFKEQ. The CDR3 bases are TGTGCCAGCAGCCAAGATCGAGCGCTTTACTATGGCTACACCTTC. This encodes CASSQDRALYYGYTF.

This clone appeared once. The chain couples TRBV10-1 to TRBJ2-3; 8 bases align to TRBD2. Germline values: CDR1 WNHNN, CDR2 SYGVQD (reference sequence). This CDR3 is built from 15 residues. V lost 4 bases and J lost 3; bases outside the gene matches: 6. The CDR3 is CASSGSGRGTDTQYF. The CDR3 coding sequence is TGCGCCAGCAGTGGGAGCGGGAGAGGTACAGATACGCAGTATTTT.